The source of this T cell receptor (beta chain) is a study of CXCR3-negative and CXCR3-positive naive CD8 T cells. Overall study context: Per library, roughly 1.6 +/- 0.3 million reads; some 140 million TRB reads overall. Study-level points and caveats: Naive subsets had comparable surface CD5, so TRB CDR3 properties gauged TCR strength. CXCR3 expression dropped partially after cryopreservation, and most assays relied on fresh PBMCs.

Every subset of CD8+ T cells was sorted in triplicate at hundreds of thousands of cells each. The TRB libraries of cDNA were built by UMI-labeled 5' RACE. For each CDR3 protein, TCRdb gives one entry from its re-call of the 5' RACE reads, without DNA. This repertoire includes under 65,000 distinct CDR3 sequences. Of note for this clonotype: Antigen: not known.

What was sequenced was memory CD8+ T cells from blood. The source of this sequence is a human donor in good health. Some clones in this sample may be carry-over from other donors' samples.

The CDR3 is CASSYLGGGTKNIQYF. The V gene is TRBV6-5, the J gene TRBJ2-4; the TCRdb D gene call, TRBD1, has no DNA to confirm it. Germline V gives CDR1 MNHEY, CDR2 SVGAGI. This CDR3 comprises 16 residues.